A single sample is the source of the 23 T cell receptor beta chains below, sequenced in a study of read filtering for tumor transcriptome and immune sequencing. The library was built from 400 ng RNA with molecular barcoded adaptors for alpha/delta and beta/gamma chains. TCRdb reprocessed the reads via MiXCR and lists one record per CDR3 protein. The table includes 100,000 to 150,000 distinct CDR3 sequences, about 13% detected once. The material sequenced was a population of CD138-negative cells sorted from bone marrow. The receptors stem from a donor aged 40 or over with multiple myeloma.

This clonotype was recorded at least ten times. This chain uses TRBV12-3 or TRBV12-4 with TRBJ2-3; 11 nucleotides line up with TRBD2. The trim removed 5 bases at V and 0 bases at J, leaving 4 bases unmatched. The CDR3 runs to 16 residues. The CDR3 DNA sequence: TGTGCCAGCAGTCGCGGGACTAGCGGAAGCACAGATACGCAGTATTTT. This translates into CASSRGTSGSTDTQYF.

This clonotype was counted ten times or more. CDR3 residues: CSAPSPGLAGGWEQYF. The CDR3 coding sequence is TGCAGTGCTCCCTCCCCGGGACTAGCGGGAGGGTGGGAGCAGTACTTC. V usage is TRBV20-1 and J usage is TRBJ2-7; TRBD2 agrees at 16 bases. The CDR3 runs to 16 residues. Germline V CDR1 and CDR2: DFQATT, SNEGSKA (reference sequence). The ends lost 5 bases at V and 7 bases at J; junction bases unmatched: 11.

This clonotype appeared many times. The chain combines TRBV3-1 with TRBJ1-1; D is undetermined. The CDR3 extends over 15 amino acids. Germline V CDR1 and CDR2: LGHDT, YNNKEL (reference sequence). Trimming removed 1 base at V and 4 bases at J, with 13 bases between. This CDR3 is CASSQGWEGSTEAFF. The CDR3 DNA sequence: TGTGCCAGCAGCCAAGGGTGGGAGGGATCCACTGAAGCTTTCTTT.

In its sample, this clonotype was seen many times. CDR3 coding DNA: TGTGCTAGTGGTTTGGACGGACAGGTGAATCCCTACGAGCAGTACTTC. It specifies CASGLDGQVNPYEQYF. V gene TRBV12-5 combines with J gene TRBJ2-7; 7 nucleotides match TRBD1. Germline V lookup: CDR1 LGHNT, CDR2 FRNRAP. V shed 1 base and J 2 bases; nucleotides not matched to a gene: 8. The CDR3 length is 16 residues.

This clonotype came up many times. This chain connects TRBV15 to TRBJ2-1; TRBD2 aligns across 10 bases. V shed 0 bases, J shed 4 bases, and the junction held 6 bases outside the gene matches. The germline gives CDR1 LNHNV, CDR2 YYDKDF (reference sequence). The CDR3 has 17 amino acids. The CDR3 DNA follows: TGTGCCACCAGCAGAGATAAGCCTAGCGGGAGATACAATGAGCAGTTCTTC. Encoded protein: CATSRDKPSGRYNEQFF.

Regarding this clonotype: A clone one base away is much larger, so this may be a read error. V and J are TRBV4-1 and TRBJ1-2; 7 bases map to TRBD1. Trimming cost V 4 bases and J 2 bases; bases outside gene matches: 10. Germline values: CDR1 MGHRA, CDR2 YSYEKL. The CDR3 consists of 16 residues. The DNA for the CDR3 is TGCGCCAGCAGCCTTCAACAGGGGACTGCGAACTATGGCTACACCTTC. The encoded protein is CASSLQQGTANYGYTF.

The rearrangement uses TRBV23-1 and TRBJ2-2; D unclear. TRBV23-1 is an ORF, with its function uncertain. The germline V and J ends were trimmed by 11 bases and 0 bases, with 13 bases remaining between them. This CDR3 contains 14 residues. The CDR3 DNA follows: TGCGCCCCCACGCCTCTTACGAACACCGGGGAGCTGTTTTTT. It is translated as CAPTPLTNTGELFF.

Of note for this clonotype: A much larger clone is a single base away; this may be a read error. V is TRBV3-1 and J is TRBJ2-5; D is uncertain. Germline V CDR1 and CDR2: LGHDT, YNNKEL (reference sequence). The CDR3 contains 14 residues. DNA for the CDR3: TGTGCCAGCTGCCAAGATACTTCTAAAGAGACCCAGTACTTC. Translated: CASCQDTSKETQYF.

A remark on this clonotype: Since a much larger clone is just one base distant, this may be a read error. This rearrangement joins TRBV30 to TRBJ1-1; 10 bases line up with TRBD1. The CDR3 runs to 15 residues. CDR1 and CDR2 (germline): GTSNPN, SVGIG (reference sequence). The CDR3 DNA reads TGTGTCTGGAGGACCCCGGGACAGGGGTCGGCTGAAGCTTTCTTT. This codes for CVWRTPGQGSAEAFF.

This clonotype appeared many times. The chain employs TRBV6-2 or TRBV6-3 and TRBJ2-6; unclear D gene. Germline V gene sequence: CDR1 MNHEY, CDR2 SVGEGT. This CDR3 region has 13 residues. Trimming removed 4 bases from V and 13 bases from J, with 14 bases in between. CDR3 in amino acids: CASSSGGRRVLTF. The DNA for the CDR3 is TGTGCCAGCAGTTCGGGCGGCCGCAGGGTCCTGACTTTC.

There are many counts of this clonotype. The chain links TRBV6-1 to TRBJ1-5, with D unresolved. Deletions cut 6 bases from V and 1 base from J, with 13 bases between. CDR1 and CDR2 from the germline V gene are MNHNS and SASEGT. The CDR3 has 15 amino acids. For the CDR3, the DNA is TGTGCCAGCAGGCCAAAGGCTGTGAGCAATCAGCCCCAGCATTTT. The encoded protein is CASRPKAVSNQPQHF.

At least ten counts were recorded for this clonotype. CDR3: CASSQDLTRGRTDTQYF. Here the CDR3 DNA reads TGTGCCAGCAGCCAAGATCTAACCAGGGGGAGGACAGATACGCAGTATTTT. The chain links TRBV4-2 to TRBJ2-3, with D maybe TRBD1 (7 bases). This CDR3 is built from 17 residues. Deletions cut 0 bases from V and 3 bases from J, with 16 bases between. The germline CDR1 and CDR2 sequences are LGHNA and YNFKEQ.

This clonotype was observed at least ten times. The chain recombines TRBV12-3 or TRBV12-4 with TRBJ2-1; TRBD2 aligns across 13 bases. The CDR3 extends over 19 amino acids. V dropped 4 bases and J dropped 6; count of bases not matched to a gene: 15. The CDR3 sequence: CASSSQGPGLAGRANEQFF. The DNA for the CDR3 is TGTGCCAGCAGTTCACAGGGTCCGGGACTAGCGGGGAGAGCCAATGAGCAGTTCTTC.

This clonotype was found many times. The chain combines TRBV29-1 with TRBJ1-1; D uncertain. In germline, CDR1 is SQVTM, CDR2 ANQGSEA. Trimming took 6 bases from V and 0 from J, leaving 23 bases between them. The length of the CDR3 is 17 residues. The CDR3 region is CSVDGIGISTMNTEAFF. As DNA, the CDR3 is TGCAGCGTCGACGGGATAGGGATTTCCACAATGAACACTGAAGCTTTCTTT.

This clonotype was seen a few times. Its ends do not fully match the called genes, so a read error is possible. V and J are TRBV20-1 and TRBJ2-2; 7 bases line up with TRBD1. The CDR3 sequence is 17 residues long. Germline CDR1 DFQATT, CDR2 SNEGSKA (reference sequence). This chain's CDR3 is CSARDGSTRGRDGELVF. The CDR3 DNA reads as TGCAGTGCTAGAGATGGATCCACTAGGGGGCGCGACGGGGAGCTGGTTTTT.

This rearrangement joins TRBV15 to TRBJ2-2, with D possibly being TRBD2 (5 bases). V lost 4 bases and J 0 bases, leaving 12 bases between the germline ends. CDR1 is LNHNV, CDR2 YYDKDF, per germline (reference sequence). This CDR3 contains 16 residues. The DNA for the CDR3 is TGTGCCACCAGCAAAAATGAACTAGCGAACACCGGGGAGCTGTTTTTT. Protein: CATSKNELANTGELFF.

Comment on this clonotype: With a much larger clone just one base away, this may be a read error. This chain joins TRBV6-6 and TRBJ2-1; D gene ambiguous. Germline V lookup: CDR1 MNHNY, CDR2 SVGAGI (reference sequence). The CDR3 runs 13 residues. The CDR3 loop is CASSHRQINGQFF. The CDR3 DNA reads TGTGCCAGCAGCCACCGGCAAATCAATGGGCAGTTCTTC.

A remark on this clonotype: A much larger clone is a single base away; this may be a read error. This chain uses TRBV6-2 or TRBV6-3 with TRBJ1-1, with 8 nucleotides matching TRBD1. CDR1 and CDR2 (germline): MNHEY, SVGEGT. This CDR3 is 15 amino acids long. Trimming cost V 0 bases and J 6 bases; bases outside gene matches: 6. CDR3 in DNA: TGTGCCAGCAGTTACTCGATGACAGGGGCCGCTGAAGCTTTCTTT. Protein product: CASSYSMTGAAEAFF.

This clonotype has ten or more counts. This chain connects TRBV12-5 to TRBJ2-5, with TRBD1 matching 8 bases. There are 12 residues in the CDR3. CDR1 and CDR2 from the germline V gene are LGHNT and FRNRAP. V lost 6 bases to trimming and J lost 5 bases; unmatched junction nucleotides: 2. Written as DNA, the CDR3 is TGTGCTAGTGGCAACAGGGGGGAGACCCAGTACTTC. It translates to CASGNRGETQYF.

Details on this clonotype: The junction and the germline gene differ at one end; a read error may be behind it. Here the CDR3 DNA reads TGTGCCAGCAGCTTGCAGGGAGAAGCTCTCTTT. As protein: CASSLQGEALF. The chain employs TRBV7-9 and TRBJ1-1; maybe TRBD1 (5 bases). This CDR3 has 11 residues. Germline V gene data show CDR1 as SEHNR and CDR2 as FQNEAQ (reference sequence). Variable domain in full (rest from reference TRBV7-9 and TRBJ1-1): DTGVSQNPRHKITKRGQNVTFRCDPISEHNRLYWYRQTLGQGPEFLTYFQNEAQLEKSRLLSDRFSAERPKGSFSTLEIQRTEQGDSAMYLCASSLQGEALFGQGTRLTVV.

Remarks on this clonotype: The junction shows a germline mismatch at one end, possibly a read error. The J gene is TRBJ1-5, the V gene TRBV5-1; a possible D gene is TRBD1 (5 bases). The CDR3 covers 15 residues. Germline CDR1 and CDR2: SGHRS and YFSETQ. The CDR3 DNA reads TGCGCCAGCAGCCAGCCAGGGCTGGGAAATCAGCCCCGGCATTTT. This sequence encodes CASSQPGLGNQPRHF.

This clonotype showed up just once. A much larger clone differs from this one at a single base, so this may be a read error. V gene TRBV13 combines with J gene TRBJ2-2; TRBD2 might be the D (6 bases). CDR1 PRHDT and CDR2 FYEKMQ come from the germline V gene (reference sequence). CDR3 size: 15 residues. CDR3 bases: TGTGCCGGCAGCTTTTGGGCTAGCGACACCGGGGAGCTGTTTTTT. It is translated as CAGSFWASDTGELFF.

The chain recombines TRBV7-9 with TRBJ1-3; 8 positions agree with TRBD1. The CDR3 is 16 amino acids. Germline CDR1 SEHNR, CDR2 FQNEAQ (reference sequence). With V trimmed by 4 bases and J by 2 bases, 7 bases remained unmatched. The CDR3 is CASSSDRGSAGNTIYF. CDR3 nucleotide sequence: TGTGCCAGCAGCTCAGACAGGGGATCGGCTGGAAACACCATATATTTT.